Listed below are T cell receptor beta chains from one sample, sequenced in a study of cytotoxic CD8 clonotypes in ibrutinib-treated CLL. Clones were sequenced by immunoSEQ multiplex PCR, and TCRdb holds only the in-frame ones, with some missing. This sample has 50,000 to 60,000 clones; roughly 80% occur once, and the top ten carry roughly 22%. This sample comprised PBMCs, obtained after 24 months of ibrutinib treatment. The source of these receptors is a human donor with chronic lymphocytic leukemia. The CDR3 runs from the conserved cysteine through the conserved F or W. The D gene is left open where the match is weak. Rows give clone size only sometimes, using once, few, many, or a class for an expanded clone.

D: NA; V: TRBV6-1; size: NA; J: TRBJ2-2; CDR3: CASSTGTLLAGELFF; DNA: TGTGCCAGCAGTACGGGGACCCTTCTGGCCGGGGAGCTGTTTTTT
D: TRBD1; V: TRBV5-4; size: NA; J: TRBJ1-2; CDR3: CASSLAGRGQGYTF; DNA: TGTGCCAGCAGCTTGGCGGGCAGGGGGCAAGGCTACACCTTC
D: NA; V: TRBV6-6; size: NA; J: TRBJ2-3; CDR3: CASSYSLEAADTQYF; DNA: TGTGCCAGCAGTTACTCCTTGGAGGCGGCAGATACGCAGTATTTT
D: NA; V: TRBV9; size: NA; J: TRBJ1-2; CDR3: CASSPGAGASDYGYTF; DNA: TGTGCCAGCAGCCCAGGTGCGGGGGCGTCGGACTATGGCTACACCTTC
D: NA; V: TRBV10-2; size: NA; J: TRBJ2-5; CDR3: CASTKLGQETQYF; DNA: TGCGCCAGCACCAAACTGGGCCAGGAGACCCAGTACTTC
D: TRBD1; V: TRBV6-1; size: NA; J: TRBJ1-2; CDR3: CASSESGRTGVGYTF; DNA: TGTGCCAGCAGTGAATCGGGCCGAACAGGGGTTGGCTACACCTTC
D: NA; V: TRBV18; size: NA; J: TRBJ2-5; CDR3: CASFRGSETQYF; DNA: TGTGCCTCCTTCCGGGGGTCAGAGACCCAGTACTTC
D: TRBD2; V: TRBV10-3; size: NA; J: TRBJ2-1; CDR3: CAISLAGVVDEQFF; DNA: TGTGCCATCAGTCTAGCGGGAGTGGTGGATGAGCAGTTCTTC
D: NA; V: TRBV29-1; size: NA; J: TRBJ2-3; CDR3: CSSWSPLSTDTQYF; DNA: TGCAGCTCCTGGTCGCCACTCAGCACAGATACGCAGTATTTT
D: TRBD1; V: TRBV4-1; size: NA; J: TRBJ2-2; CDR3: CASSQKGQITGELFF; DNA: TGCGCCAGCAGCCAGAAGGGACAGATCACCGGGGAGCTGTTTTTT
D: NA; V: TRBV30; size: NA; J: TRBJ2-3; CDR3: CAWRAPSTDTQYF; DNA: TGTGCCTGGAGGGCTCCGAGCACAGATACGCAGTATTTT
D: TRBD1; V: TRBV30; size: NA; J: TRBJ2-3; CDR3: CAWSQGALTDTQYF; DNA: TGTGCCTGGAGTCAGGGGGCCCTCACAGATACGCAGTATTTT
D: TRBD2; V: TRBV30; size: NA; J: TRBJ2-3; CDR3: CACGTSGVPDTQYF; DNA: TGTGCCTGTGGAACTAGCGGGGTCCCAGATACGCAGTATTTT
D: NA; V: TRBV19; size: NA; J: TRBJ1-1; CDR3: CASTSLEGHEAFF; DNA: TGTGCCAGTACCAGCCTTGAGGGACATGAAGCTTTCTTT
D: NA; V: TRBV5-4; size: NA; J: TRBJ2-7; CDR3: CASSSSTGFEQYF; DNA: TGTGCCAGCAGCTCATCTACAGGGTTCGAGCAGTACTTC
D: TRBD2; V: TRBV9; size: NA; J: TRBJ2-1; CDR3: CASSVVGTSYEQFF; DNA: TGTGCCAGCAGCGTAGTAGGGACTAGCTATGAGCAGTTCTTC
D: TRBD1; V: TRBV5-1; size: once; J: TRBJ1-1; CDR3: CASSLEPADRVGGTEAFF; DNA: TGCGCCAGCAGCTTGGAACCGGCTGACAGGGTGGGGGGCACTGAAGCTTTCTTT
D: NA; V: TRBV5-4; size: NA; J: TRBJ2-3; CDR3: CASSSFWASGATDTQYF; DNA: TGTGCCAGCAGTAGTTTTTGGGCATCTGGGGCCACAGATACGCAGTATTTT
D: NA; V: TRBV7-6; size: NA; J: TRBJ2-7; CDR3: CASSARGPYEQYF; DNA: TGTGCCAGCAGCGCCAGGGGTCCCTACGAGCAGTACTTC
D: NA; V: TRBV15; size: NA; J: TRBJ2-1; CDR3: CATSRVRGSTYNEQFF; DNA: TGTGCCACCAGCAGAGTTAGGGGGTCCACCTACAATGAGCAGTTCTTC
D: NA; V: TRBV18; size: NA; J: TRBJ2-2; CDR3: CASSPPNRNGGELFF; DNA: TGTGCCAGCTCACCACCGAACAGGAATGGCGGGGAGCTGTTTTTT
D: TRBD2; V: TRBV18; size: NA; J: TRBJ2-1; CDR3: CASSPRVGGSYNEQFF; DNA: TGTGCCAGCTCACCACGAGTGGGAGGGTCCTACAATGAGCAGTTCTTC
D: TRBD1; V: TRBV6-1; size: NA; J: TRBJ2-3; CDR3: CASIAPGQSTDTQYF; DNA: TGTGCCAGCATTGCTCCGGGACAGAGCACAGATACGCAGTATTTT
D: NA; V: TRBV9; size: once; J: TRBJ1-3; CDR3: CASSAEAGVGNTIYF; DNA: TGTGCCAGCAGCGCCGAGGCAGGGGTTGGAAACACCATATATTTT
D: TRBD1; V: TRBV6-6; size: NA; J: TRBJ2-1; CDR3: CASSGQGSEQFF; DNA: TGTGCCAGCAGCGGACAGGGGAGTGAGCAGTTCTTC
D: NA; V: TRBV14; size: NA; J: TRBJ1-3; CDR3: CASSQVARNTIYF; DNA: TGTGCCAGCAGCCAAGTGGCACGAAACACCATATATTTT
D: NA; V: TRBV11-2; size: NA; J: TRBJ1-4; CDR3: CASSLDPEYEKLFF; DNA: TGTGCCAGCAGCTTAGATCCAGAATATGAAAAACTGTTTTTT
D: NA; V: TRBV30; size: NA; J: TRBJ1-1; CDR3: CAWSSGRNNMNTEAFF; DNA: TGTGCCTGGAGCTCCGGGCGGAACAACATGAACACTGAAGCTTTCTTT
D: NA; V: TRBV29-1; size: NA; J: TRBJ1-2; CDR3: CSVRPGDYGYTF; DNA: TGCAGCGTTCGTCCGGGCGACTATGGCTACACCTTC
D: TRBD2; V: TRBV7-8; size: few; J: TRBJ2-3; CDR3: CASSLWASGRVGLTDTQYF; DNA: TGTGCCAGCAGCTTATGGGCTAGCGGGAGGGTGGGCCTCACAGATACGCAGTATTTT
D: NA; V: TRBV7-2; size: NA; J: TRBJ2-4; CDR3: CASSLAPGKNIQYF; DNA: TGTGCCAGCAGCTTAGCGCCGGGCAAAAACATTCAGTACTTC
D: NA; V: TRBV6-1; size: NA; J: TRBJ1-5; CDR3: CASTTAGGSNQPQHF; DNA: TGTGCCAGCACTACAGCGGGGGGTAGCAATCAGCCCCAGCATTTT
D: TRBD2; V: TRBV7-2; size: NA; J: TRBJ2-5; CDR3: CASSSVTSGYQETQYF; DNA: TGTGCCAGCAGCTCTGTGACTAGCGGGTACCAAGAGACCCAGTACTTC
D: NA; V: TRBV14; size: NA; J: TRBJ2-2; CDR3: CASSQGAWAGELFF; DNA: TGTGCCAGCAGCCAGGGGGCGTGGGCCGGGGAGCTGTTTTTT
D: NA; V: TRBV7-9; size: NA; J: TRBJ2-5; CDR3: CASSSPGFPFGETQYF; DNA: TGTGCCAGCAGCTCCCCGGGCTTCCCCTTTGGAGAGACCCAGTACTTC
D: TRBD1; V: TRBV19; size: once; J: TRBJ2-6; CDR3: CASSAGRGHGANVLTF; DNA: TGTGCCAGTAGCGCCGGCAGGGGGCATGGGGCCAACGTCCTGACTTTC
D: NA; V: TRBV19; size: NA; J: TRBJ1-1; CDR3: CASSMPNRADTEAFF; DNA: TGTGCCAGTAGTATGCCGAACAGGGCAGACACTGAAGCTTTCTTT
D: NA; V: TRBV6-1; size: medium-sized; J: TRBJ1-2; CDR3: CASSEEWTAYGYTF; DNA: TGTGCCAGCAGTGAGGAATGGACAGCTTATGGCTACACCTTC
D: TRBD1; V: TRBV5-1; size: NA; J: TRBJ2-6; CDR3: CASSGMTGGASSGANVLTF; DNA: TGCGCCAGCAGCGGGATGACAGGGGGCGCAAGCTCTGGGGCCAACGTCCTGACTTTC
D: TRBD1; V: TRBV27; size: NA; J: TRBJ2-5; CDR3: CASSPPGQRQTQYF; DNA: TGTGCCAGCAGTCCGCCGGGACAGAGGCAGACCCAGTACTTC
D: NA; V: TRBV19; size: NA; J: TRBJ2-7; CDR3: CASSKGKAYEQYF; DNA: TGTGCCAGTAGTAAAGGAAAAGCCTACGAGCAGTACTTC
D: TRBD2; V: TRBV5-4; size: NA; J: TRBJ2-3; CDR3: CASSGLAGVSTDTQYF; DNA: TGTGCCAGCAGCGGTCTAGCGGGAGTTAGCACAGATACGCAGTATTTT
D: TRBD1; V: TRBV4-1; size: few; J: TRBJ1-2; CDR3: CASRTTGTNYGYTF; DNA: TGCGCCAGCAGGACGACAGGGACCAACTATGGCTACACCTTC
D: NA; V: TRBV5-8; size: NA; J: TRBJ1-1; CDR3: CASSLTLPGTEAFF; DNA: TGTGCCAGCAGCTTGACTCTCCCGGGCACTGAAGCTTTCTTT
D: NA; V: TRBV29-1; size: few; J: TRBJ1-2; CDR3: CSVDSYGYTF; DNA: TGCAGCGTGGATAGCTATGGCTACACCTTC
D: TRBD1; V: TRBV5-5; size: NA; J: TRBJ2-6; CDR3: CASSLVGTGESGANVLTF; DNA: TGTGCCAGCAGCTTGGTAGGGACAGGGGAATCTGGGGCCAACGTCCTGACTTTC
D: TRBD2; V: TRBV2; size: NA; J: TRBJ2-7; CDR3: CASKPGLAGGREQYF; DNA: TGTGCCAGCAAACCGGGACTAGCGGGAGGGCGCGAGCAGTACTTC
D: TRBD1; V: TRBV27; size: NA; J: TRBJ1-4; CDR3: CASSLEHGTGIREKLFF; DNA: TGTGCCAGCAGCTTAGAGCACGGGACAGGGATTCGAGAAAAACTGTTTTTT